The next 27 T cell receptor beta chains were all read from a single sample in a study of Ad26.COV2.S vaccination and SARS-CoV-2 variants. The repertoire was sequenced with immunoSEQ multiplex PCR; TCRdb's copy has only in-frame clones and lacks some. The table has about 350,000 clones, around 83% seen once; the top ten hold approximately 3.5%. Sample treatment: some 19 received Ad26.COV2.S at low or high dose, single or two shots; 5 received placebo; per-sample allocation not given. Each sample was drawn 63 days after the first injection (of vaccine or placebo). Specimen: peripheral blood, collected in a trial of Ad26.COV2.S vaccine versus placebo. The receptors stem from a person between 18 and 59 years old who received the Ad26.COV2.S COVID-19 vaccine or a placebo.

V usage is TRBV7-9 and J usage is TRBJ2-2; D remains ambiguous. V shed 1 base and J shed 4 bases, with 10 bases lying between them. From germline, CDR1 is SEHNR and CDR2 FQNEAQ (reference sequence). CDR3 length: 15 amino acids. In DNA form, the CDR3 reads TGTGCCAGCAGCTTAGGAGTAGCCTCCACCGGGGAGCTGTTTTTT. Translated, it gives CASSLGVASTGELFF.

The CDR3 bases are TGTGCCAGCTCACCATCGGGACAGACTTATCGAACTGAAGCTTTCTTT. It yields the protein CASSPSGQTYRTEAFF. The chain combines TRBV18 with TRBJ1-1, with 7 bases lining up with TRBD1. The CDR3 is 16 residues long. Unmatched junction bases numbered 11, after V lost 2 bases and J lost 5 bases. Germline V gene sequence: CDR1 KGHSH, CDR2 LQKENI.

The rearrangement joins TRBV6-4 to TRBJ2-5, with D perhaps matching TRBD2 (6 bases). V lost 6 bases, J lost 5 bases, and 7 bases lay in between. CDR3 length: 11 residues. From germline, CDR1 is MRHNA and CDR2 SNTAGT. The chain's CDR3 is CASREGETQYF. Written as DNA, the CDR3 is TGTGCCAGCAGGGAGGGGGAGACCCAGTACTTC.

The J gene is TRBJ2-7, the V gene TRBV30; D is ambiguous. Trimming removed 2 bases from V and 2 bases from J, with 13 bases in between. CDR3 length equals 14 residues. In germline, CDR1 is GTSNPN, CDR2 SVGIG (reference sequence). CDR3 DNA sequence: TGTGCCTGGAGTCGAATAACCGGACCCTACGAGCAGTACTTC. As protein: CAWSRITGPYEQYF.

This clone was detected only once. The CDR3 region is CASSYSQRPDYLGHEQFF. The CDR3 DNA sequence: TGTGCCAGCAGTTACTCCCAGCGACCCGACTATCTCGGACATGAGCAGTTCTTC. The J gene is TRBJ2-1, the V gene TRBV6-2 or TRBV6-3, with D maybe TRBD2 (5 bases). This CDR3 is built from 18 residues. Germline CDR1 and CDR2: MNHEY and SVGEGT. Trimming stripped 0 bases from V and 8 bases from J, with 23 bases between.

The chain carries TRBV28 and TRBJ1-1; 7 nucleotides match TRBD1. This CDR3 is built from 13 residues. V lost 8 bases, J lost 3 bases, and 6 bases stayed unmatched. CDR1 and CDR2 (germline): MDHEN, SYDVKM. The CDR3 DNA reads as TGTGCCAGCGACTCGACAGGGTACACTGAAGCTTTCTTT. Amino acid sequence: CASDSTGYTEAFF. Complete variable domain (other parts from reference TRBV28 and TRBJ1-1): DVKVTQSSRYLVKRTGEKVFLECVQDMDHENMFWYRQDPGLGLRLIYFSYDVKMKEKGDIPEGYSVSREKKERFSLILESASTNQTSMYLCASDSTGYTEAFFGQGTRLTVV.

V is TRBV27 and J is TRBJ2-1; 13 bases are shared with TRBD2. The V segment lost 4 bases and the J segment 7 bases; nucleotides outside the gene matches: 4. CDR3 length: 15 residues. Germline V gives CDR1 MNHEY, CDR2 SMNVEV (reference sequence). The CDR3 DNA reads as TGTGCCAGCAGTTCAGGGACTAGCGGGATAAATGAGCAGTTCTTC. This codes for CASSSGTSGINEQFF.

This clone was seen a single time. Written as DNA, the CDR3 is TGTGCCAGCAGCCCGGACAGGGACGAGCAGTACTTC. Translation: CASSPDRDEQYF. The chain is built from TRBV7-8 and TRBJ2-7, with 8 bases fitting TRBD1. Germline V gene sequence: CDR1 SGHVS, CDR2 FQNEAQ. The V segment lost 5 bases and the J segment 5 bases; nucleotides outside the gene matches: 2. This CDR3 comprises 12 residues.

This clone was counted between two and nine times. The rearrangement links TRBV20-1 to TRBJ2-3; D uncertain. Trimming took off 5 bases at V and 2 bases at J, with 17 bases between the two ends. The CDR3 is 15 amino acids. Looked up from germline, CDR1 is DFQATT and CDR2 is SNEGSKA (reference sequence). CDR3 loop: CSARDQAGYTDTQYF. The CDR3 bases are TGCAGTGCTCGTGATCAGGCCGGATACACAGATACGCAGTATTTT.

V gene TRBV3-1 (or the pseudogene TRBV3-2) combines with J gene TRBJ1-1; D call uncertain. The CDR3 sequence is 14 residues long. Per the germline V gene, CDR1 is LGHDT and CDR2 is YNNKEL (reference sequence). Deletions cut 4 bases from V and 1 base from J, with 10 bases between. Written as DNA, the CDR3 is TGTGCCAGCAGCCTTCAGACGGCGAACACTGAAGCTTTCTTT. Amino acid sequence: CASSLQTANTEAFF.

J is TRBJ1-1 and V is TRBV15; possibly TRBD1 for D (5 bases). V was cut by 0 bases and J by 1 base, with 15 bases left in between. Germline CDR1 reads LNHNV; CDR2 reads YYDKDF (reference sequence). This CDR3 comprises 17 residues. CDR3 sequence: CATSRELGRTRNTEAFF. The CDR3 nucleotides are TGTGCCACCAGCAGAGAACTGGGGCGGACACGGAACACTGAAGCTTTCTTT.

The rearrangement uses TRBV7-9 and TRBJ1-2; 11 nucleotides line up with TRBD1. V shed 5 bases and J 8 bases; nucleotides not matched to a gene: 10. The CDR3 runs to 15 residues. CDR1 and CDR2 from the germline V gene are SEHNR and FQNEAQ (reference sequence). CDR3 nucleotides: TGTGCCAGCAGCCCCCGGGACAGGGGGTTTAAAGGCTACACCTTC. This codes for CASSPRDRGFKGYTF.

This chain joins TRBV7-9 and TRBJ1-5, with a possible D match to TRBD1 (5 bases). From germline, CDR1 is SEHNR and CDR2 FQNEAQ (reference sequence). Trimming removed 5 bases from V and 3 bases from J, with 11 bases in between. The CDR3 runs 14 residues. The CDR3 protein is CASSRDGFNQPQHF. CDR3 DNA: TGTGCCAGCAGCCGGGACGGGTTCAATCAGCCCCAGCATTTT.

The CDR3 spells CASSLGFSGASTDTQYF. The CDR3 coding sequence is TGTGCCAGCAGCTTAGGCTTTAGCGGGGCGAGCACAGATACGCAGTATTTT. This chain joins TRBV7-2 and TRBJ2-3, with 8 bases that match TRBD2. Germline lookup yields CDR1 SGHTA and CDR2 FQGNSA. Trimming at V came to 1 base and at J to 0 bases, leaving 6 bases not matched to a gene. This CDR3 contains 17 residues.

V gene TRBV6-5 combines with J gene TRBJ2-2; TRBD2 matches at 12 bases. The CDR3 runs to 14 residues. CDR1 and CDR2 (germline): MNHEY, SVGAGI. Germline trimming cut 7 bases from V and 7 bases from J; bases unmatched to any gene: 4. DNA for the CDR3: TGTGCCAGCACCGGGACTAGCGGGTTCGGGGAGCTGTTTTTT. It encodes CASTGTSGFGELFF.

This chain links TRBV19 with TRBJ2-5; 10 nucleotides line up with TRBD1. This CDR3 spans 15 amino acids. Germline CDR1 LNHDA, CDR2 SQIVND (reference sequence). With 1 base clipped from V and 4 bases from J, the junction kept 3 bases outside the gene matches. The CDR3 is CASSIGDRGAETQYF. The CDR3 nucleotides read TGTGCCAGTAGTATAGGGGACAGGGGCGCAGAGACCCAGTACTTC.

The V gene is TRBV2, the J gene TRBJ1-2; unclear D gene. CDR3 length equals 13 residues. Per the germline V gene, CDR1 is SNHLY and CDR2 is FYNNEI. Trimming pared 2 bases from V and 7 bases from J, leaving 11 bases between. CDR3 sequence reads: CASSESAVGGYTF. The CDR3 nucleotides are TGTGCCAGCAGTGAATCGGCAGTCGGTGGCTACACCTTC.

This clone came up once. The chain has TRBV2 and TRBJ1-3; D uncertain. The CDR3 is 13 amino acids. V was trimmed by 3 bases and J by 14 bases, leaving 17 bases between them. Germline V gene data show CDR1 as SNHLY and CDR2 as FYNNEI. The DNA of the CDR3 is TGTGCCAGCAGTGAGAGGTCTCAGACCGGCCTATATTTT. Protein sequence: CASSERSQTGLYF. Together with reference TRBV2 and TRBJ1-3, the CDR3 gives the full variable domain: EPEVTQTPSHQVTQMGQEVILRCVPISNHLYFYWYRQILGQKVEFLVSFYNNEISEKSEIFDDQFSVERPDGSNFTLKIRSTKLEDSAMYFCASSERSQTGLYFGEGSWLTVV.

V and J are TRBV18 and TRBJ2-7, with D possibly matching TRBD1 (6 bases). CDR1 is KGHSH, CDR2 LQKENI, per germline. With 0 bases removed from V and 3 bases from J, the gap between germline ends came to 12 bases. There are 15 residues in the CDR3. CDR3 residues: CASSPPRDNGYEQYF. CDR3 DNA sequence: TGTGCCAGCTCACCACCGAGGGACAATGGCTACGAGCAGTACTTC.

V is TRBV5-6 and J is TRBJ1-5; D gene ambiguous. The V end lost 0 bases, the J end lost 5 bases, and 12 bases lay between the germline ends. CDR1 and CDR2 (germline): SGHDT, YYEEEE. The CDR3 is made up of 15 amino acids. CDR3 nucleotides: TGTGCCAGCAGCTTGGCCTTCGGAAGGGATCAGCCCCAGCATTTT. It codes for CASSLAFGRDQPQHF.

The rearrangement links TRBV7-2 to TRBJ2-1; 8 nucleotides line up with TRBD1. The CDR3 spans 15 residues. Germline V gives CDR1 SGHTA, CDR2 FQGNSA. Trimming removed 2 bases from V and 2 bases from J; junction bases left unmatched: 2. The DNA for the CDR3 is TGTGCCAGCAGCTTACAGGGGGCGCCCTACAATGAGCAGTTCTTC. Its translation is CASSLQGAPYNEQFF.

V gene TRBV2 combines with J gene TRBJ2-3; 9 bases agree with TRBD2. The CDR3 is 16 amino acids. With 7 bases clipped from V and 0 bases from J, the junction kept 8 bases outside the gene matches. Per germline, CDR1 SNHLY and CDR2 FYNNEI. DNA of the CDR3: TGTGCCAGCAACCCACTAGCGGGCTCTAGCACAGATACGCAGTATTTT. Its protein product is CASNPLAGSSTDTQYF. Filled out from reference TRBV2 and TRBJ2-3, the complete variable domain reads EPEVTQTPSHQVTQMGQEVILRCVPISNHLYFYWYRQILGQKVEFLVSFYNNEISEKSEIFDDQFSVERPDGSNFTLKIRSTKLEDSAMYFCASNPLAGSSTDTQYFGPGTRLTVL.

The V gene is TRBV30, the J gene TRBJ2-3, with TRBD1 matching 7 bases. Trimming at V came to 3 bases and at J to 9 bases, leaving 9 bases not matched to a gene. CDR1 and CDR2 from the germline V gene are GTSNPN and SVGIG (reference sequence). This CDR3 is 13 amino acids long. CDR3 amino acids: CAWSPGTDGTQYF. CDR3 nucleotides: TGTGCCTGGAGCCCCGGGACAGATGGAACGCAGTATTTT.

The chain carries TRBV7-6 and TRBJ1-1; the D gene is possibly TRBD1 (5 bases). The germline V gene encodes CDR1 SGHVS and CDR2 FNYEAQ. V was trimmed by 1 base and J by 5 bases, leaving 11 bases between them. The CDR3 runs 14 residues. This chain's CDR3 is CASSLDWSGTEAFF. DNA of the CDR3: TGTGCCAGCAGCTTAGATTGGTCAGGGACTGAAGCTTTCTTT.

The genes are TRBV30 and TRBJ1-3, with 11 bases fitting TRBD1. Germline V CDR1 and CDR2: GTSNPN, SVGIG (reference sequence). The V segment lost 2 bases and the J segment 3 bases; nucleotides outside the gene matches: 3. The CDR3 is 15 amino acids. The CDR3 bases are TGTGCCTGGAGTCGGACAGGGGGCGTTGGAAACACCATATATTTT. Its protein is CAWSRTGGVGNTIYF.

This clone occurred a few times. The CDR3 here is CASSIRVNQPQHF. The DNA for the CDR3 is TGTGCCAGTAGTATTCGGGTTAATCAGCCCCAGCATTTT. The chain combines TRBV19 with TRBJ1-5, with no clear D. V was shortened by 3 bases and J by 4 bases, with 7 bases between the two germline ends. Germline-derived CDR1 and CDR2 are LNHDA and SQIVND (reference sequence). This CDR3 has 13 residues.

Here the CDR3 DNA reads TGTGCCTGGAGGTTAGCGGGAGTTTATGGTGAGCAGTTCTTC. Protein sequence: CAWRLAGVYGEQFF. The chain joins TRBV30 to TRBJ2-1, with 9 bases fitting TRBD2. The CDR3 has 14 amino acids. Looked up from germline, CDR1 is GTSNPN and CDR2 is SVGIG (reference sequence). V was pared by 3 bases and J by 9 bases, with 9 bases of the junction left unmatched.